This T cell receptor (beta chain) was recovered during a study of OX40 agonist ivuxolimab in advanced cancers. Sampling times: baseline, cycle 4 day 1, cycle 7 day 1. Here immunoSEQ multiplex PCR was the method, and the copy in TCRdb shows in-frame clones only, minus some. The table lists some 86,000 clones, under 85% of them singletons, with over 3% in the top ten. Points from the study as a whole: The antigens recognized by the expanded peripheral T cells, that is their antigen specificity, were not determined.

The V gene's germline CDR1 is SGDLS and CDR2 YYNGEE. V was cut by 0 bases and J by 4 bases, with 19 bases left in between. The CDR3 is 18 amino acids. Many counts were recorded for this clone. Its cognate antigen is unknown. This receptor was identified in an adult with an advanced solid tumor such as melanoma, head and neck, liver or kidney cancer. Here the sequenced sample was CD4+ or CD8+ T cells sorted from blood, taken in a trial of the OX40 agonist ivuxolimab. The chain combines TRBV9 with TRBJ2-2, with no clear D. Written as DNA, the CDR3 is TGTGCCAGCAGCGTAGAACCCCCCTGGGAAAGTGTCACCGGGGAGCTGTTTTTT. This gives the protein CASSVEPPWESVTGELFF.